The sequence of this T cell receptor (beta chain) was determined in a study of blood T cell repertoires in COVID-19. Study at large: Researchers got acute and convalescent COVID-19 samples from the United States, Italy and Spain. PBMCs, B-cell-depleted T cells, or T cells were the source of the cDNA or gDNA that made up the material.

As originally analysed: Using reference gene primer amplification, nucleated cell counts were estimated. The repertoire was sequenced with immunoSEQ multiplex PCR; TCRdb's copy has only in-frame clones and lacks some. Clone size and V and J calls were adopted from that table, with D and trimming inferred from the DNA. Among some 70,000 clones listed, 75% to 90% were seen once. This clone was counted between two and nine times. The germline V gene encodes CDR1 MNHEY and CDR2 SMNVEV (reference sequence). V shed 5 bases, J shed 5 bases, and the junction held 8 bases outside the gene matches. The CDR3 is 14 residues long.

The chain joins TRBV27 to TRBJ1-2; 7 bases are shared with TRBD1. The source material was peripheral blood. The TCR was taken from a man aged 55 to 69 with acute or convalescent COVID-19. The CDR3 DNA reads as TGTGCCAGCAGTGTGACAGGGAGGAAGTATGGCTACACCTTC. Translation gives CASSVTGRKYGYTF.